This T cell receptor beta chain was sequenced during a study of CD8 T cells in ankylosing spondylitis (TCRdb year 2017). In terms of the full investigation: To find TCR variants linked to disease, the study profiled T cell receptor beta repertoires in ankylosing spondylitis patients and healthy donors. The whole study cohort included over 85 healthy donors and around 24 ankylosing spondylitis patients. Peripheral blood samples were taken, and synovial fluid was additionally collected from ankylosing spondylitis patients. Results the study describes overall, beyond this receptor: Significant enrichment of the disease-linked clones was reported in matched synovial fluid samples from ankylosing spondylitis patients. Some of the motif variants had been reported before in the synovial fluid and blood of reactive arthritis patients, a finding that suggests common disease-initiation mechanisms. Blood from ankylosing spondylitis patients appeared to be characterized by a TCR beta motif composed of about eight highly homologous amino acid variants. In peripheral blood, the disease-linked clones were found at relatively low frequencies and had a CD8+ phenotype.

This clonotype was picked up many times. Its antigen is currently not known. No base quality values were provided; no much bigger clone lies one nucleotide off. TCRdb records Illumina HiSeq 2500 as the sequencer. TCR beta libraries were prepared by quantitative 5'-RACE with molecular barcodes. As for how the authors treated the data: A new computational method based on a probabilistic model of VDJ rearrangement was used to identify disease-linked TCR variants. In-frame beta chains were kept once TCRdb had trimmed the public reads at Q25 with fastp and called clones with MiXCR. Rows merge per CDR3 protein into single entries with the most common DNA and genes. TCRdb, not the original authors, processed these V and J calls. Recorded for this sample are under 250,000 distinct CDR3 sequences; 8.2% of them occurred a single time. The ten largest account for roughly 4.9% of the sample. Inclusive of the bounding cysteine and phenylalanine, the CDR3 is 14 residues long. Kept here is only the CDR3 DNA, which spans 42 bases and is read in frame from base 1. The V and J ends are trimmed by 1 base and 7 bases, leaving 10 bases between them. The germline V gene (reference sequence) specifies LGHDT as CDR1 and YNNKEL as CDR2.

This sequence was found in a female donor with ankylosing spondylitis or in good health (not recorded which). The rearranged chain carries TRBV3-1 and TRBJ2-2; a weak D assignment points to TRBD2 (5 bases agree). The source material was blood, either unsorted or a sorted T cell fraction (not recorded which). The DNA sequence follows: TGTGCCAGCAGCCAAGGGCTAGAGGGCGGGGAGCTGTTTTTT. Its protein reads: CASSQGLEGGELFF.